This note documents a single TCR beta chain sequence. Germline loops: CDR1 SSHAT, CDR2 FNYEAQ (reference sequence). The length of the CDR3 is 15 residues. UMIs that included a 6-nucleotide sample barcode were added by template switching, which took place during cDNA synthesis. TCRdb reworked the 5' RACE reads into one entry per CDR3 protein, no DNA. The sample table sets out a few hundred thousand distinct CDR3 sequences. This sample is part of a study of monozygotic twins with inflammatory bowel disease. V and J are TRBV7-7 and TRBJ2-1; checking the TCRdb D call of TRBD2 is not possible without DNA. This receptor was identified in a human donor with ulcerative colitis or Crohn's disease, or a healthy co-twin of an affected twin (not recorded which). The source material was blood. The CDR3 loop is CASSFELAGENEQFF. Supplemented by reference TRBV7-7 and TRBJ2-1, the full variable domain reads GAGVSQSPRYKVTKRGQDVTLRCDPISSHATLYWYQQALGQGPEFLTYFNYEAQPDKSGLPSDRFSAERPEGSISTLTIQRTEQRDSAMYRCASSFELAGENEQFFGPGTRLTVL.